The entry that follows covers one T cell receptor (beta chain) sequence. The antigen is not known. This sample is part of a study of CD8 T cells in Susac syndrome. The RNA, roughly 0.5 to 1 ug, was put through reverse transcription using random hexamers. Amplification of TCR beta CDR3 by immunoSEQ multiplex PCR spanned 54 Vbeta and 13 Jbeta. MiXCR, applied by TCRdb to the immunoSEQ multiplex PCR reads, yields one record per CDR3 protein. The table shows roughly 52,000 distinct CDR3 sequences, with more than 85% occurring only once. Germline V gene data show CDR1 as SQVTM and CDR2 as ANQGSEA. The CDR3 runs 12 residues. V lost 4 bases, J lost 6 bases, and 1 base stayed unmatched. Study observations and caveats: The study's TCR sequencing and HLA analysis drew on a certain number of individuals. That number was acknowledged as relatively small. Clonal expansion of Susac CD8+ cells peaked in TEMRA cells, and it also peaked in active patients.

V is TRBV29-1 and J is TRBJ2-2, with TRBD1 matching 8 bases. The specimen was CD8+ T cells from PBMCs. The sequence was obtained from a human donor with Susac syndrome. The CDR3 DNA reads TGCAGCGTTGTACAGGGGGCCGGGGAGCTGTTTTTT. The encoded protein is CSVVQGAGELFF.